The rows below give T cell receptor beta chains drawn from one sample of a study of Graves' ophthalmopathy and Graves' hyperthyroidism. Using its own MiXCR run on the multiplex PCR reads, TCRdb lists one record per CDR3 protein. The sample holds 150,000 to 200,000 distinct CDR3 sequences, roughly 36% seen once. What was sequenced was peripheral blood. The receptors come from a man aged 30 to 45 with Graves' ophthalmopathy. CDR3s include the opening cysteine and the closing phenylalanine or tryptophan. The D gene is left open where the match is weak. Clone size is not always given. Where it is, it says once, few, many or a class for expanded clones.

>TRBD1|many|TRBJ1-1|TRBV30
TGTGCCTGGACAAGGGGGCCCCAAATCGGAAAAGCTTTCTTT
CAWTRGPQIGKAFF
>.|many|TRBJ2-7|TRBV6-1
TGTGCCAGCAGTGAAGCCCAGGGGGGGCCCAGGCGCGAGCAGTACTTC
CASSEAQGGPRREQYF
>.|many|TRBJ2-5|TRBV7-8
TGTGCCAGCAGCTTAGATACAGGGACCCCGGAGACCCAGTACTTC
CASSLDTGTPETQYF
>.|many|TRBJ2-2|TRBV4-1
TGCGCCAGCAGCCAAGAGCTACCGAGCACCGGGGAGCTGTTTTTT
CASSQELPSTGELFF
>.|many|TRBJ1-3|TRBV28
TGTGCCAGCAGTTTATCAGTCATCTCTGGAAACACCATATATTTT
CASSLSVISGNTIYF
>.|many|TRBJ2-7|TRBV6-2/TRBV6-3
TGTGCCAGCAGTCAGTCGGGGGGCCGCGAGCAGTACTTC
CASSQSGGREQYF
>.|many|TRBJ1-1|TRBV6-4
TGTGCCAGCATTTTTGGGGGGACGAACACTGAAGCTTTCTTT
CASIFGGTNTEAFF
>.|.|TRBJ2-7|TRBV11-1
TGTGCCAGCAGCCCTCCCGTGAGGATGGCGTTGGAGGAGCAGTACTTC
CASSPPVRMALEEQYF
>TRBD2|many|TRBJ2-5|TRBV29-1
TGCAGCGTTGAAGTGTGGACAACCGGGGGGGAAGAGACCCAGTACTTC
CSVEVWTTGGEETQYF
>.|many|TRBJ1-1|TRBV6-2/TRBV6-3
TGTGCCAGCAGTTACTACACAGGGAACACTGAAGCTTTCTTT
CASSYYTGNTEAFF
>.|many|TRBJ2-6|TRBV28
TGTGCCAGCTGGGGAGGTAGCCTCTCTGGGGCCAACGTCCTGACTTTC
CASWGGSLSGANVLTF
>.|many|TRBJ1-5|TRBV28
TGTGCCAGCGATTCGCCTCGGGCCTACCGGCCCCAGCATTTT
CASDSPRAYRPQHF
>.|.|TRBJ2-7|TRBV6-5
TGTGCCAGCAGTTACTCGGGGGGCCGCTCCTACGAGCAGTACTTC
CASSYSGGRSYEQYF
>TRBD1|.|TRBJ1-6|TRBV27
TGTGCCAGCAGTCCTGGGACAGGGGGCCTCTCACCCCTCCACTTT
CASSPGTGGLSPLHF
>TRBD1|.|TRBJ1-1|TRBV27
TGTGCCAGCAGTTTGCAGGGGGCGCTTGGTAACACTGAAGCTTTCTTT
CASSLQGALGNTEAFF
>.|medium-sized|TRBJ2-5|TRBV6-2/TRBV6-3
TGTGCCAGCAGTTACGAGGTGGGGGGCGCGGATCAGGAGACCCAGTACTTC
CASSYEVGGADQETQYF
>.|.|TRBJ2-7|TRBV6-1
TGTGCCAGCAGACCCAGGGGTGGGTCCTACGAGCAGTACTTC
CASRPRGGSYEQYF
>.|.|TRBJ1-5|TRBV10-3
TGTGCCAGCAGTGAGACGACCGGACTGGGCCAGCCCCAGCATTTT
CASSETTGLGQPQHF
>TRBD1|.|TRBJ1-2|TRBV19
TGTGCCAGTTTGACAGGGGGCAATGGCTACACCTTC
CASLTGGNGYTF
>.|many|TRBJ2-7|TRBV4-3
TGCGCCAGCAGCCAAGATAAACAGCCAGACCGGTTGCGGGACGAGCAGTACTTC
CASSQDKQPDRLRDEQYF
>.|many|TRBJ2-5|TRBV4-3
TGCGCCAGCAGCCAAGACGTGGGAGAGACCCAGTACTTC
CASSQDVGETQYF
>TRBD1|many|TRBJ1-2|TRBV6-5
TGTGCCAGCAGTTTGGGACAGGGGAGGGGAGCTTTTGGCTACACCTTC
CASSLGQGRGAFGYTF
>.|once|TRBJ2-5|TRBV2
TGTGCCTCCGCTCCGGCTGCCGTAGAGACCCAGTACTTC
CASAPAAVETQYF
>TRBD1|many|TRBJ2-5|TRBV6-2/TRBV6-3
TGTGCCAGCAGTTACCAGGGGCAACAGGGGATGAAACAAGAGACCCAGTACTTC
CASSYQGQQGMKQETQYF
>.|many|TRBJ2-7|TRBV13
TGTGCCAGCAGCTTTAACGGGAGACTCCACGAGCAGTACTTC
CASSFNGRLHEQYF
>.|.|TRBJ2-3|TRBV11-1
TGTGCCAGCAGTTGGGGATACCCGGGGTCAGATGCGCAGTATTTT
CASSWGYPGSDAQYF
>.|.|TRBJ1-1|TRBV27
TGTGCCAGCAGCCAATTAGGGGACACTGAAGCTTTCTTT
CASSQLGDTEAFF
>.|.|TRBJ1-5|TRBV6-4
TGTGCCAGCAGTATTCGAGGCAGGGGACGCATCATCTATAGCAATCAGCCCCAGCATTTT
CASSIRGRGRIIYSNQPQHF
>.|.|TRBJ1-1|TRBV6-5
TGTGCCAGCAGTTACTCGAGGACATTGAACACTGAAGCTTTCTTT
CASSYSRTLNTEAFF
>TRBD1|many|TRBJ1-2|TRBV12-3/TRBV12-4
TGTGCCAGCAGCTCCACAGGGGGCGGGGGCTACACCTTC
CASSSTGGGGYTF
>TRBD2|many|TRBJ2-7|TRBV7-2
TGTGCCAGCAGCTTAGCGCTCGCTAGCGGGGGGGGCGGCGAGCAGTACTTC
CASSLALASGGGGEQYF
>.|many|TRBJ1-2|TRBV28
TGTGCCAGCAGTTTCGTACGATATGGCTACACCTTC
CASSFVRYGYTF
>TRBD2|once|TRBJ2-5|TRBV6-1
TGTGCCAGCTGGTCCCGTCGGACTAGCGGGATCAAAGAGACCCAGTACTTC
CASWSRRTSGIKETQYF
>.|.|TRBJ1-5|TRBV28
TGTGCCAGCAGACTAGGACTGAATCAGCCCCAGCATTTT
CASRLGLNQPQHF
>.|many|TRBJ1-5|TRBV10-3
TGTGCCATCGGGAATGGGAATCAGCCCCAGCATTTT
CAIGNGNQPQHF
>.|many|TRBJ1-2|TRBV2
TGTGCCAGCAGTGAAGATGGGGACCGGAACTATGGCTACACCTTC
CASSEDGDRNYGYTF
>TRBD1|many|TRBJ2-5|TRBV2
TGTGCCAGCAGAGGGACAGGGGGCGAGGTGACCCAGTACTTC
CASRGTGGEVTQYF
>.|.|TRBJ2-5|TRBV28
TGTGCCAGCAGTTTATTGAGAGGAGAGACCCAGTACTTC
CASSLLRGETQYF
>.|.|TRBJ1-2|TRBV5-1
TGCGCCAGCAGCAAGGAGACCTATGGCTACACCTTC
CASSKETYGYTF
>.|many|TRBJ2-7|TRBV28
TGTGCCAGCAGCCCCGTCGTGGGCTCTAACTACGAGCAGTACTTC
CASSPVVGSNYEQYF